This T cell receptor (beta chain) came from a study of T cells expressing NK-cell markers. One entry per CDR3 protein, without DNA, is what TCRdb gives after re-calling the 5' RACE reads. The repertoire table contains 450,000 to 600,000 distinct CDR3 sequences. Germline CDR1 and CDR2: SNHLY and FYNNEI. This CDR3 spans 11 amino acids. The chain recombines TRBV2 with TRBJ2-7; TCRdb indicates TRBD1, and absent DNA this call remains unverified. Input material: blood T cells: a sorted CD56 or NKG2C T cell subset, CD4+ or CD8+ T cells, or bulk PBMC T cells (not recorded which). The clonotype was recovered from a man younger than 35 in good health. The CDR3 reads CAGRVSYEQYF.